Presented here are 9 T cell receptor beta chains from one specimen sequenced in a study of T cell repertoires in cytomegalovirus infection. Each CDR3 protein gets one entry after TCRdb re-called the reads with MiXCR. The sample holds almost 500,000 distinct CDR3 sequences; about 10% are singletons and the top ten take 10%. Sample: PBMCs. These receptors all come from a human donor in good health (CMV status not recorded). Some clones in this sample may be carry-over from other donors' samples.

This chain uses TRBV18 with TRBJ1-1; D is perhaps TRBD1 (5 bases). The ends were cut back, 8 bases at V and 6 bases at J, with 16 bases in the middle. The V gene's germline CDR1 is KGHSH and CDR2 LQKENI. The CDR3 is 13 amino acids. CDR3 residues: CASGRAGRPEAFF. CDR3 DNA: TGTGCCAGCGGACGGGCAGGGAGGCCTGAAGCTTTCTTT.

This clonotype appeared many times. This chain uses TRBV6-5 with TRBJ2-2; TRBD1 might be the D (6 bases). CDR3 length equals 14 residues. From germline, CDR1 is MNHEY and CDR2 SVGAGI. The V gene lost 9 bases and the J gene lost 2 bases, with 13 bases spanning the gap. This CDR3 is CASQGGSNTGELFF. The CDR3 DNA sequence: TGTGCCAGTCAAGGGGGTTCCAACACCGGGGAGCTGTTTTTT.

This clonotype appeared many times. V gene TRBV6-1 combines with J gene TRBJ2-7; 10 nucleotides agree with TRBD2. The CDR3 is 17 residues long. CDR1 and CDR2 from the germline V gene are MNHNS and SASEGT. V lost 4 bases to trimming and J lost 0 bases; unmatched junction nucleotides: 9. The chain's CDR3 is CASSATSGLLPSYEQYF. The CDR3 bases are TGTGCCAGCAGTGCGACTAGCGGGCTACTCCCCTCCTACGAGCAGTACTTC.

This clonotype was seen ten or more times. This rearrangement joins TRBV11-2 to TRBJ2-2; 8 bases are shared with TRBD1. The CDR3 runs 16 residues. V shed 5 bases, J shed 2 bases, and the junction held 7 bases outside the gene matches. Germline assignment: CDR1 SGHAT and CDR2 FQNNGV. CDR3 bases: TGTGCCAGCAGCCTAGGACAGGGTTTCAACACCGGGGAGCTGTTTTTT. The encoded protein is CASSLGQGFNTGELFF.

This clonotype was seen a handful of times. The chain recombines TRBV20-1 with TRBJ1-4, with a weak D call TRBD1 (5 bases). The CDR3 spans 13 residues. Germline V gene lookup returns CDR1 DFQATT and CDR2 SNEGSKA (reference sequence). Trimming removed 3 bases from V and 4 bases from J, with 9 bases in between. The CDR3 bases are TGCAGTGCTAGCAGGGAAGATAATGAAAAACTGTTTTTT. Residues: CSASREDNEKLFF.

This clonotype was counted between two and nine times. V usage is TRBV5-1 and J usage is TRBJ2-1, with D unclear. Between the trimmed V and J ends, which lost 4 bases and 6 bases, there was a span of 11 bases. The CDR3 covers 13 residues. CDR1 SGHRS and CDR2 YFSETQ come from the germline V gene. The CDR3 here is CASSHDNANEQFF. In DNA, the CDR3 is TGCGCCAGCAGCCATGACAACGCCAATGAGCAGTTCTTC.

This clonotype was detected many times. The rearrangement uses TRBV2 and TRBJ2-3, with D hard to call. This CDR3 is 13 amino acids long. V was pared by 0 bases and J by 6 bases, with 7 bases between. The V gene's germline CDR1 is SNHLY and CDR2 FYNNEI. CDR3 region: CASSEAMKDTQYF. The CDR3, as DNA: TGTGCCAGCAGTGAAGCCATGAAGGATACGCAGTATTTT.

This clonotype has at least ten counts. CDR3 loop: CASSLGTSGVEDTQYF. CDR3 nucleotide sequence: TGTGCCAGTAGCCTCGGGACTAGCGGGGTTGAAGATACGCAGTATTTT. The gene calls are TRBV19 and TRBJ2-3, with TRBD2 identical over 13 bases. The CDR3 has 16 residues. V dropped 6 bases and J dropped 5; count of bases not matched to a gene: 8. Germline assignment: CDR1 LNHDA and CDR2 SQIVND (reference sequence). The whole variable domain, filled in from reference TRBV19 and TRBJ2-3, reads DGGITQSPKYLFRKEGQNVTLSCEQNLNHDAMYWYRQDPGQGLRLIYYSQIVNDFQKGDIAEGYSVSREKKESFPLTVTSAQKNPTAFYLCASSLGTSGVEDTQYFGPGTRLTVL.

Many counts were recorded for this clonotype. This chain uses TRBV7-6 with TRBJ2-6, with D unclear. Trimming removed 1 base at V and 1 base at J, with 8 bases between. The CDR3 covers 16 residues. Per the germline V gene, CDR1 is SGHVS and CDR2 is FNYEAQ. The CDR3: CASSLELGSGANVLTF. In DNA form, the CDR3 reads TGTGCCAGCAGCTTAGAGTTGGGATCTGGGGCCAACGTCCTGACTTTC.